Listed here is a single TCR beta chain. This clone's antigen is unknown. The sample holds no much larger clone one base away, and base qualities are not on file. The entry originates in a study of identical twins' blood T cells (dated by TCRdb to the early 2010s). Context from the whole study: Around 49 million Illumina reads were obtained across 12 libraries, of which six were alpha-chain libraries and six were beta-chain libraries. Using next-generation sequencing, the study compared the TCR alpha and beta chain repertoires of three pairs of monozygous twins to assess how genetics influences repertoire formation.

Donors were six healthy women forming three monozygous twin pairs. All three twin pairs had been reared together and were thought likely to have met the same infectious agents and vaccines. TCR cDNA libraries were prepared from RNA that had been isolated from peripheral blood mononuclear cells. The study at large found these results: Environmental influences could not be excluded as an explanation for twin similarity, since twins were reared together. Twin pairs were reported to be markedly more alike in V gene usage than unrelated donors were, even when looking at non-selected out-of-frame TCRbeta clonotypes. The count of CDR3 clonotypes shared by two donors depended mainly on the product of the two donors' cloneset sizes, and twins did not clearly depart from this trend. The proposed role of the TCRalpha J segment in MHC recognition during thymic selection was stated to require validation by independent studies. Among the most abundant TCRbeta clonotypes, more CDR3 sequences were shared by each donor with her twin than with unrelated donors.

At the junction V is shortened by 6 bases and J by 0 bases, with 11 bases in between. The germline V gene supplies CDR1 SQVTM and CDR2 ANQGSEA. The CDR3 contains 13 residues, cysteine and phenylalanine counted. The sequence is cut down to CDR3 DNA, 39 bases in frame from base 1. Library construction relied on 5' RACE. Data came from an Illumina Genome Analyzer IIx. To prepare the RNA-based TCR cDNA libraries, a previously described protocol was followed, with several modifications. To prevent cross-contamination, sample-specific barcodes were introduced on both ends of each TCR cDNA library during cDNA synthesis and amplification. The study's own analysis went as follows. Between about 85,000 and nearly 550,000 clonotypes were identified per individual, with about 2.2 to 3.6 million CDR3-containing reads per library. After reads with improper barcode index combinations were thrown out, a cloneset for each library was built using the MiTCR software. MiTCR filtered or rescued low-quality reads and corrected PCR and sequencing errors when assembling CDR3 clonotypes. Artificial out-of-frame clonotypes were mapped to in-frame sequences, with one indel allowed in the CDR3, and then removed. To measure how similar V and J gene usage was between donors, Jensen-Shannon divergence was divided by mean entropy. TCRdb ran its own pipeline on the public reads, namely fastp trimming at Q25 and MiXCR clone calling, and kept in-frame beta chains. Each CDR3 protein appears once, grouped with its most common genes and DNA. The V and J calls reflect TCRdb's pipeline rather than the authors' work. Across this sample there are roughly 380,000 distinct CDR3 sequences, with roughly 30% seen only once. The leading ten clones occupy 6.1% of the sample.

The chain joins TRBV29-1 to TRBJ2-5; the D gene identity is not certain. The specimen sequenced was PBMCs. This sequence originates from a woman aged 18-55 years in good health. The CDR3 protein is CSVQTDNQETQYF. The DNA sequence follows: TGCAGCGTCCAGACGGATAACCAAGAGACCCAGTACTTC.